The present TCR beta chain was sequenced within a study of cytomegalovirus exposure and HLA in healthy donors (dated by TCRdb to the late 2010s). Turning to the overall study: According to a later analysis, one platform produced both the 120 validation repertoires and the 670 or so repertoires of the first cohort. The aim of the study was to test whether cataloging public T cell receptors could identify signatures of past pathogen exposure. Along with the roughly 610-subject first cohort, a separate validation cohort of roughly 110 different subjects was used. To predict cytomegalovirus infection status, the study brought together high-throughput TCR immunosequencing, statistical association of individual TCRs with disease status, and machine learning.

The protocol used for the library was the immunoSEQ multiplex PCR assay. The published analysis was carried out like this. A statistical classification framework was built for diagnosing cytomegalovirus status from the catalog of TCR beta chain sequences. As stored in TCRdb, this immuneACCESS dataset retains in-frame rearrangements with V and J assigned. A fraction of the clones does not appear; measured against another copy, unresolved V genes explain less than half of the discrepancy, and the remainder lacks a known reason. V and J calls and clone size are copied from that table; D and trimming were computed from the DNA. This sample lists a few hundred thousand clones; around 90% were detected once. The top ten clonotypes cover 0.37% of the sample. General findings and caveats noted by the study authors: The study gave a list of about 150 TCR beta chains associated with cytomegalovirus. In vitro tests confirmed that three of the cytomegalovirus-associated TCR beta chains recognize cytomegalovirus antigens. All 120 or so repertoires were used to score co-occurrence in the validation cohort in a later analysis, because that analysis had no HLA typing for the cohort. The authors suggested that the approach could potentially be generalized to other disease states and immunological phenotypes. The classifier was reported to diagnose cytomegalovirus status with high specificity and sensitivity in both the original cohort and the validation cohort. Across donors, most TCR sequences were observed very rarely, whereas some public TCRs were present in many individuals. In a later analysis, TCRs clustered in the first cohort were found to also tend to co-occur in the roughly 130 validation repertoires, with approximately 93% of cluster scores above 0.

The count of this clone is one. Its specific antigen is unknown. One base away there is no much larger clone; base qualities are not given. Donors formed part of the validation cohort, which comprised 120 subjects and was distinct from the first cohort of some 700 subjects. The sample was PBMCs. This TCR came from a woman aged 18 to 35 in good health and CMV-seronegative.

Here is the DNA: TGTGCCAGCAGCTTGGGTCAGGGGGCCTACAATGAGCAGTTCTTC. This codes for CASSLGQGAYNEQFF. The chain joins TRBV5-8 to TRBJ2-1, with TRBD1 matching 7 junction bases. The CDR3 spans 15 residues, from the cysteine through the phenylalanine. Kept here is only the CDR3 DNA, which spans 45 bases and is read in frame from base 1. The germline V gene gives CDR1 as SGHTS and CDR2 as YDEGEE. V lost 0 bases and J lost 2 bases, and the count of bases not matched to a germline gene is 2.